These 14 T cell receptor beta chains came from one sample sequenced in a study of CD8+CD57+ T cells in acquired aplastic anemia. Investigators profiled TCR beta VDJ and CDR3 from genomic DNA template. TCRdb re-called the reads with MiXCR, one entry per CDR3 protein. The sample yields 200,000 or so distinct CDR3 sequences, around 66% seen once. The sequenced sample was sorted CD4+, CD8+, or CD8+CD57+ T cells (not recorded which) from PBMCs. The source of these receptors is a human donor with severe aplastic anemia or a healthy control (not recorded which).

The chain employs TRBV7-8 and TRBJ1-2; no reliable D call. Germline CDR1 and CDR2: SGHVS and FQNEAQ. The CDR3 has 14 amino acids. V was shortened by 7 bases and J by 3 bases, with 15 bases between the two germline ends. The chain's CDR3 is CASTVGTADYGYTF. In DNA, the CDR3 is TGTGCCAGCACCGTAGGTACGGCAGACTATGGCTACACCTTC.

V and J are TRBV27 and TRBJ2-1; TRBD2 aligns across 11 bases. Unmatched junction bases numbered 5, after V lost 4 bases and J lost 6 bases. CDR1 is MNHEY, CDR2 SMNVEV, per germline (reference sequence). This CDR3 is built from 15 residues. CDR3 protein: CASSWGLAGGNEQFF. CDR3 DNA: TGTGCCAGCAGTTGGGGGCTAGCGGGGGGCAATGAGCAGTTCTTC.

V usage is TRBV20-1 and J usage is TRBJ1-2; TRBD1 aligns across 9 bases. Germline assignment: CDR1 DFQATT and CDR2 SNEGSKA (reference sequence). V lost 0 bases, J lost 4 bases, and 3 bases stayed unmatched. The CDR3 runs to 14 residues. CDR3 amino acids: CSARDLTGGYGYTF. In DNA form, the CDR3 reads TGCAGTGCTAGAGATTTGACAGGGGGCTATGGCTACACCTTC.

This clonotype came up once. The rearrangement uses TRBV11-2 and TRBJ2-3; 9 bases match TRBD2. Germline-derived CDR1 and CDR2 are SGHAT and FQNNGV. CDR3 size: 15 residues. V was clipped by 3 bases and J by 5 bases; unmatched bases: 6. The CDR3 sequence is CASSFLAGEGDTQYF. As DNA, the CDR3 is TGTGCCAGCAGCTTTTTAGCGGGAGAGGGAGATACGCAGTATTTT.

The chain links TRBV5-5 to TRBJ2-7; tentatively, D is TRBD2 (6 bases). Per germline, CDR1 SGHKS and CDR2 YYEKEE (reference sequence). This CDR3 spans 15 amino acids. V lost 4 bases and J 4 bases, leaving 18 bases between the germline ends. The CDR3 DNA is TGTGCCAGCAGCCAAGCAGATAGCGGACTTTACGAGCAGTACTTC. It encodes CASSQADSGLYEQYF. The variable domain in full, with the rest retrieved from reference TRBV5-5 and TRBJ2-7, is DAGVTQSPTHLIKTRGQQVTLRCSPISGHKSVSWYQQVLGQGPQFIFQYYEKEERGRGNFPDRFSARQFPNYSSELNVNALLLGDSALYLCASSQADSGLYEQYFGPGTRLTVT.

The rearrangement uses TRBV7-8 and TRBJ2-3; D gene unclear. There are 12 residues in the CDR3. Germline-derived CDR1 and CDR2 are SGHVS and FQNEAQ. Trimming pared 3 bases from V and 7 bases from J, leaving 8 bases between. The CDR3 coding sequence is TGTGCCAGCAGCTTCCTCGTGAATACGCAGTATTTT. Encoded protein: CASSFLVNTQYF.

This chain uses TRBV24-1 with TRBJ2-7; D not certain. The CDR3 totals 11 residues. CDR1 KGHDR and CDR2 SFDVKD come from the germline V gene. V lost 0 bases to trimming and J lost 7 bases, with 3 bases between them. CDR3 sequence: CATSDLDEQYF. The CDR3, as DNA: TGTGCCACCAGTGATTTGGATGAGCAGTACTTC.

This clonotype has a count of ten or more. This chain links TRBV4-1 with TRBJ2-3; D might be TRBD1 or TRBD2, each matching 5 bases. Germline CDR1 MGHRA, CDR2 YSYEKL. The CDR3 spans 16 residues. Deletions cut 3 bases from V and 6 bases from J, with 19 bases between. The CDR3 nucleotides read TGCGCCAGCAGCCAGGTCGGGACCGAAAAAAGGGATACGCAGTATTTT. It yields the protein CASSQVGTEKRDTQYF.

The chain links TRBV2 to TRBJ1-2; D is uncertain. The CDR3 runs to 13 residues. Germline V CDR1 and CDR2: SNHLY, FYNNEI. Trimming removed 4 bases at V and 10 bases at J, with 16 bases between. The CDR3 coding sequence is TGTGCCAGCAGTGGCAGACCGTCCGAAGCCTACACCTTC. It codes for CASSGRPSEAYTF.

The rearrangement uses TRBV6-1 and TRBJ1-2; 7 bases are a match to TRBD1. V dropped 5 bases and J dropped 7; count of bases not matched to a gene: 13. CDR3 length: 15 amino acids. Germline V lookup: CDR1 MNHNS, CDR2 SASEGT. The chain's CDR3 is CASSYSEGATGGYTF. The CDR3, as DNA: TGTGCCAGCAGTTACTCGGAGGGGGCGACGGGTGGCTACACCTTC.

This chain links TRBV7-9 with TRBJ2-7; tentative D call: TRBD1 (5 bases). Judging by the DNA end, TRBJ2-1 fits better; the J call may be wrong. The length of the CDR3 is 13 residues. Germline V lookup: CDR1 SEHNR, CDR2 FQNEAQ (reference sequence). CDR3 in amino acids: CASSNRQPNEQFF. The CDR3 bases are TGTGCCAGCAGCAACCGACAGCCCAATGAGCAGTTCTTC.

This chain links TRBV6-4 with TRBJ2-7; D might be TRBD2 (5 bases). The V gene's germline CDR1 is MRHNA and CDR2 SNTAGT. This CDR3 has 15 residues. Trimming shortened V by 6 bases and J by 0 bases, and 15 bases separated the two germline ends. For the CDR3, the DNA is TGTGCCAGCAGCCAAAGCGGCAGGAGCTCCTACGAGCAGTACTTC. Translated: CASSQSGRSSYEQYF.

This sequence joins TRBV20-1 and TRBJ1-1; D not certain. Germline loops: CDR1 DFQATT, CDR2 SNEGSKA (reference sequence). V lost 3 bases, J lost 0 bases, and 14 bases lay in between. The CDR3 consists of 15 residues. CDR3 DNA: TGCAGTGCTAGTCAGCCCACGCCGCTGAACACTGAAGCTTTCTTT. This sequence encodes CSASQPTPLNTEAFF.

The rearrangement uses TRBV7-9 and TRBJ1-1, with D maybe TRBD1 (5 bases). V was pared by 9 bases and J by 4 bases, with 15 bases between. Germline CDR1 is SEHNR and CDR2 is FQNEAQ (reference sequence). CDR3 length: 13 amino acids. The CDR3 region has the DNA TGTGCCAGAAGCCGCTCAGGGAGCACTGAAGCTTTCTTT. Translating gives CARSRSGSTEAFF.